Listed below are T cell receptor beta chains from one sample, sequenced in a study of CD8+CD57+ T cells in acquired aplastic anemia. TCRdb called the reads again in MiXCR, with one record for every CDR3 protein. The table lists some 150,000 distinct CDR3 sequences, 71% of them singletons. The source material was sorted CD4+, CD8+, or CD8+CD57+ T cells (not recorded which) from PBMCs. The receptors come from a human donor with aplastic anemia. The CDR3 runs from the conserved cysteine through the conserved F or W. The order of the fields is V gene, D gene, J gene, clone size, CDR3 protein, CDR3 DNA. The D gene is left open where the match is weak. Not all rows give a size; the values are once, few, many and, for expanded clones, a class.

v_call: TRBV19; d_call: -; j_call: TRBJ1-1; clone_size: -; cdr3_aa: CASTLPAGRTEAFF; cdr3_nt: TGTGCCAGTACCTTACCCGCAGGGAGGACTGAAGCTTTCTTT
v_call: TRBV4-1; d_call: -; j_call: TRBJ2-7; clone_size: -; cdr3_aa: CASSQDGAYEQYF; cdr3_nt: TGCGCCAGCAGCCAAGATGGGGCCTACGAGCAGTACTTC
v_call: TRBV3-1; d_call: -; j_call: TRBJ1-2; clone_size: -; cdr3_aa: CASSQREPGYGYTF; cdr3_nt: TGTGCCAGCAGCCAAAGGGAACCGGGCTATGGCTACACCTTC
v_call: TRBV15; d_call: -; j_call: TRBJ2-7; clone_size: -; cdr3_aa: CATSREGVGGYEQYF; cdr3_nt: TGTGCCACCAGCAGAGAAGGGGTCGGTGGGTACGAGCAGTACTTC
v_call: TRBV7-3; d_call: TRBD2; j_call: TRBJ2-5; clone_size: -; cdr3_aa: CASSLTFRGGLETQYF; cdr3_nt: TGTGCCAGCAGCTTAACTTTTCGGGGGGGCCTTGAGACCCAGTACTTC
v_call: TRBV20-1; d_call: -; j_call: TRBJ1-5; clone_size: -; cdr3_aa: CSASSVNQPQHF; cdr3_nt: TGCAGTGCTAGTAGTGTTAATCAGCCCCAGCATTTT
v_call: TRBV7-2; d_call: -; j_call: TRBJ2-1; clone_size: -; cdr3_aa: CASSYTGTSYNEQFF; cdr3_nt: TGTGCCAGCAGCTATACAGGGACCAGTTACAATGAGCAGTTCTTC
v_call: TRBV6-5; d_call: -; j_call: TRBJ2-7; clone_size: -; cdr3_aa: CASSYGSGPDYEQYF; cdr3_nt: TGTGCCAGCAGTTACGGATCCGGGCCGGACTACGAGCAGTACTTC
v_call: TRBV10-3; d_call: -; j_call: TRBJ1-1; clone_size: -; cdr3_aa: CAISEQNGGATEAFF; cdr3_nt: TGTGCCATCAGTGAGCAGAATGGAGGTGCCACTGAAGCTTTCTTT
v_call: TRBV7-8; d_call: -; j_call: TRBJ2-7; clone_size: few; cdr3_aa: CASSPDDIEQYF; cdr3_nt: TGTGCCAGCAGCCCAGACGACATAGAGCAGTACTTC
v_call: TRBV19; d_call: TRBD2; j_call: TRBJ2-1; clone_size: -; cdr3_aa: CASSIPRAGAYEQFF; cdr3_nt: TGTGCCAGTAGTATTCCTCGAGCGGGGGCCTATGAGCAGTTCTTC
v_call: TRBV10-3; d_call: TRBD1; j_call: TRBJ2-3; clone_size: few; cdr3_aa: CAISDPDRGTDTQYF; cdr3_nt: TGTGCCATCAGCGACCCGGACAGGGGTACAGATACGCAGTATTTT
v_call: TRBV7-2; d_call: -; j_call: TRBJ2-3; clone_size: -; cdr3_aa: CASSLPTDTQYF; cdr3_nt: TGTGCCAGCAGCTTACCCACAGATACGCAGTATTTT
v_call: TRBV5-1; d_call: -; j_call: TRBJ1-1; clone_size: -; cdr3_aa: CASSLGGPVNTEAFF; cdr3_nt: TGCGCCAGCAGCTTGGGAGGTCCCGTGAACACTGAAGCTTTCTTT
v_call: TRBV5-1; d_call: -; j_call: TRBJ2-4; clone_size: -; cdr3_aa: CASSLVLGDLAKNIQYF; cdr3_nt: TGCGCCAGCAGCTTAGTCCTAGGGGACTTAGCCAAAAACATTCAGTACTTC
v_call: TRBV6-4; d_call: TRBD1; j_call: TRBJ2-1; clone_size: many; cdr3_aa: CASSEGQGGYNEQFF; cdr3_nt: TGTGCCAGCAGTGAGGGACAGGGTGGCTACAATGAGCAGTTCTTC
v_call: TRBV7-2; d_call: -; j_call: TRBJ1-2; clone_size: -; cdr3_aa: CASATRTNYGYTF; cdr3_nt: TGTGCCAGCGCGACTCGGACTAACTATGGCTACACCTTC
v_call: TRBV5-1; d_call: TRBD1; j_call: TRBJ2-7; clone_size: -; cdr3_aa: CASSLWTGTPYEQYF; cdr3_nt: TGCGCCAGCAGCCTATGGACAGGGACCCCCTACGAGCAGTACTTC
v_call: TRBV4-1; d_call: TRBD2; j_call: TRBJ2-1; clone_size: -; cdr3_aa: CASSQAQFSLAGDRDEQFF; cdr3_nt: TGCGCCAGCAGCCAAGCCCAATTTTCACTAGCGGGAGATAGGGATGAGCAGTTCTTC
v_call: TRBV7-7; d_call: TRBD1; j_call: TRBJ2-5; clone_size: few; cdr3_aa: CASSATGGDGTQYF; cdr3_nt: TGTGCTAGCAGCGCGACAGGGGGCGATGGGACCCAGTACTTC
v_call: TRBV2; d_call: TRBD1; j_call: TRBJ1-1; clone_size: -; cdr3_aa: CASSTDYDRDPEAFF; cdr3_nt: TGTGCCAGCAGTACGGATTACGACAGGGACCCTGAAGCTTTCTTT
v_call: TRBV11-3; d_call: -; j_call: TRBJ2-7; clone_size: -; cdr3_aa: CASSPGGISGEQYF; cdr3_nt: TGTGCCAGCAGCCCTGGGGGGATCTCGGGCGAGCAGTACTTC
v_call: TRBV5-4; d_call: TRBD1; j_call: TRBJ1-1; clone_size: few; cdr3_aa: CASSLANRGRNTEAFF; cdr3_nt: TGTGCCAGCAGCTTGGCTAACAGGGGGCGAAACACTGAAGCTTTCTTT
v_call: TRBV27; d_call: -; j_call: TRBJ2-1; clone_size: once; cdr3_aa: CASSLSPQGNEQFF; cdr3_nt: TGTGCCAGCAGTTTATCGCCGCAGGGGAATGAGCAGTTCTTC
v_call: TRBV19; d_call: TRBD1; j_call: TRBJ2-3; clone_size: -; cdr3_aa: CATGQDHTDTQYF; cdr3_nt: TGTGCCACCGGACAGGACCACACAGATACGCAGTATTTT
v_call: TRBV14; d_call: -; j_call: TRBJ1-2; clone_size: -; cdr3_aa: CASSPGETYGYIF; cdr3_nt: TGTGCCAGCAGCCCTGGGGAAACCTATGGCTACATCTTC
v_call: TRBV9; d_call: -; j_call: TRBJ1-6; clone_size: -; cdr3_aa: CASSLNSVGNSPLHF; cdr3_nt: TGTGCCAGCAGCTTAAACAGTGTGGGAAATTCACCCCTCCACTTT
v_call: TRBV4-1; d_call: -; j_call: TRBJ1-5; clone_size: -; cdr3_aa: CASSQDNQPQHF; cdr3_nt: TGCGCCAGCAGCCAAGATAATCAGCCCCAGCATTTT
v_call: TRBV7-3; d_call: -; j_call: TRBJ2-2; clone_size: -; cdr3_aa: CASSPWPGELFF; cdr3_nt: TGTGCCAGCAGTCCGTGGCCCGGGGAGCTGTTTTTT
v_call: TRBV15; d_call: -; j_call: TRBJ1-6; clone_size: few; cdr3_aa: CATSRGRDDSPLHF; cdr3_nt: TGTGCCACCAGCAGGGGCAGGGACGATTCACCCCTCCACTTT
v_call: TRBV6-5; d_call: TRBD1; j_call: TRBJ2-1; clone_size: -; cdr3_aa: CASSDRAKGNEQFF; cdr3_nt: TGTGCCAGCAGTGACAGGGCGAAAGGCAATGAGCAGTTCTTC
v_call: TRBV7-3; d_call: -; j_call: TRBJ2-1; clone_size: -; cdr3_aa: CASKGGPGVYNEQFF; cdr3_nt: TGTGCCAGCAAGGGGGGGCCCGGGGTATACAATGAGCAGTTCTTC
v_call: TRBV19; d_call: -; j_call: TRBJ2-7; clone_size: -; cdr3_aa: CASSIAYGEYEQYF; cdr3_nt: TGTGCCAGTAGTATAGCTTACGGAGAGTACGAGCAGTACTTC
v_call: TRBV7-2; d_call: -; j_call: TRBJ1-2; clone_size: -; cdr3_aa: CASSFGGGYYGYTF; cdr3_nt: TGTGCCAGCAGCTTCGGGGGTGGTTACTATGGCTACACCTTC
v_call: TRBV7-3; d_call: -; j_call: TRBJ2-7; clone_size: -; cdr3_aa: CASSLMAGSYEQYF; cdr3_nt: TGTGCCAGCAGCTTAATGGCGGGGTCCTACGAGCAGTACTTC
v_call: TRBV20-1; d_call: -; j_call: TRBJ2-7; clone_size: -; cdr3_aa: CSASARGGGRLDEQYF; cdr3_nt: TGCAGTGCTAGTGCGAGGGGGGGCGGGAGACTCGACGAGCAGTACTTC
v_call: TRBV5-6; d_call: TRBD1; j_call: TRBJ1-2; clone_size: -; cdr3_aa: CASSRTGNYGYTF; cdr3_nt: TGTGCCAGCAGCCGGACAGGGAACTATGGCTACACCTTC
v_call: TRBV29-1; d_call: TRBD2; j_call: TRBJ2-2; clone_size: -; cdr3_aa: CSVRPREGTGELFF; cdr3_nt: TGCAGCGTTCGGCCGAGGGAGGGGACCGGGGAGCTGTTTTTT
v_call: TRBV5-1; d_call: -; j_call: TRBJ2-1; clone_size: -; cdr3_aa: CASSLGGMRTHNEQFF; cdr3_nt: TGCGCCAGCAGCTTGGGGGGAATGAGGACACACAATGAGCAGTTCTTC
v_call: TRBV20-1; d_call: -; j_call: TRBJ1-6; clone_size: -; cdr3_aa: CSARVMEDSPLHF; cdr3_nt: TGCAGTGCTAGAGTAATGGAGGATTCACCCCTCCACTTT
v_call: TRBV5-6; d_call: -; j_call: TRBJ2-7; clone_size: -; cdr3_aa: CASSLSDTGSYEQYF; cdr3_nt: TGTGCCAGCAGCCTATCGGACACTGGCTCCTACGAGCAGTACTTC
v_call: TRBV7-3; d_call: TRBD2; j_call: TRBJ2-3; clone_size: -; cdr3_aa: CASSSSGAATDTQYF; cdr3_nt: TGTGCCAGCAGCTCTAGCGGGGCCGCCACAGATACGCAGTATTTT
v_call: TRBV15; d_call: -; j_call: TRBJ1-2; clone_size: -; cdr3_aa: CATSRDRLGYGYTF; cdr3_nt: TGTGCCACCAGCAGAGATCGGCTAGGCTATGGCTACACCTTC
v_call: TRBV5-1; d_call: -; j_call: TRBJ2-1; clone_size: -; cdr3_aa: CASRPGSSYNEQFF; cdr3_nt: TGCGCCAGCAGGCCTGGGAGTTCCTACAATGAGCAGTTCTTC
v_call: TRBV9; d_call: TRBD2; j_call: TRBJ2-3; clone_size: -; cdr3_aa: CASSVSGGAGDTQYF; cdr3_nt: TGTGCCAGCAGCGTTAGCGGGGGGGCAGGGGATACGCAGTATTTT
v_call: TRBV24-1; d_call: TRBD2; j_call: TRBJ2-7; clone_size: -; cdr3_aa: CATSGVRERDEQYF; cdr3_nt: TGTGCCACCAGTGGTGTGCGGGAGCGCGACGAGCAGTACTTC
v_call: TRBV19; d_call: -; j_call: TRBJ2-1; clone_size: -; cdr3_aa: CASSIVSANEQFF; cdr3_nt: TGTGCCAGTAGTATTGTATCGGCCAATGAGCAGTTCTTC
v_call: TRBV7-6; d_call: -; j_call: TRBJ2-7; clone_size: -; cdr3_aa: CASSLYVSGEQYF; cdr3_nt: TGTGCCAGCAGCTTATATGTTAGCGGCGAGCAGTACTTC
v_call: TRBV7-3; d_call: -; j_call: TRBJ2-7; clone_size: -; cdr3_aa: CASSPTGASGRQYF; cdr3_nt: TGTGCCAGCAGCCCTACGGGGGCTAGTGGAAGGCAGTACTTC
v_call: TRBV19; d_call: -; j_call: TRBJ1-1; clone_size: many; cdr3_aa: CASSIGPEAFF; cdr3_nt: TGTGCCAGTAGTATCGGACCTGAAGCTTTCTTT
v_call: TRBV7-2; d_call: -; j_call: TRBJ2-2; clone_size: -; cdr3_aa: CATRGGAALTGELFF; cdr3_nt: TGTGCCACTAGGGGCGGGGCTGCTCTCACCGGGGAGCTGTTTTTT
v_call: TRBV10-3; d_call: TRBD1; j_call: TRBJ2-2; clone_size: -; cdr3_aa: CAISGSGTGGTGELFF; cdr3_nt: TGTGCCATCAGCGGCTCCGGGACAGGGGGGACCGGGGAGCTGTTTTTT
v_call: TRBV7-3; d_call: TRBD2; j_call: TRBJ2-7; clone_size: few; cdr3_aa: CASSLMPAGEDYEQYF; cdr3_nt: TGTGCCAGCAGCTTAATGCCAGCGGGGGAGGACTACGAGCAGTACTTC
v_call: TRBV20-1; d_call: -; j_call: TRBJ2-1; clone_size: -; cdr3_aa: CSAPRRVGYNEQFF; cdr3_nt: TGCAGTGCTCCTCGTCGGGTCGGATACAATGAGCAGTTCTTC
v_call: TRBV24-1; d_call: -; j_call: TRBJ2-5; clone_size: -; cdr3_aa: CATSLSSGQETQYF; cdr3_nt: TGTGCCACCAGCCTGTCCAGCGGCCAAGAGACCCAGTACTTC
v_call: TRBV20-1; d_call: -; j_call: TRBJ2-3; clone_size: -; cdr3_aa: CSARAADTQYF; cdr3_nt: TGCAGTGCTAGGGCCGCAGATACGCAGTATTTT
v_call: TRBV29-1; d_call: -; j_call: TRBJ1-2; clone_size: -; cdr3_aa: CSVEGGNHGYTF; cdr3_nt: TGCAGCGTTGAAGGAGGGAATCATGGCTACACCTTC